At least ten counts were recorded for the clone carrying this TCR gamma chain. Antigen specificity is unknown. Vgamma9/Vdelta2+ and Vdelta2-negative gammadelta T cells were flow-sorted from PBMC for bulk sequencing. This entry belongs to a study of γδ T cells in repeated Plasmodium falciparum infection. On the study more broadly: Each infection was followed by sampling at 21 days, plus baseline and some pre-infection draws. Whole-study findings and limits: Vgamma9/Vdelta2+ T cells showed a stable polyclonal repertoire with shared TCRgamma sequences. Malian children's Vdelta2-negative repertoires appeared more expanded and less diverse than Australians'.

After removal of 3 bases from V and 4 bases from J, the junction contained 5 bases not matched to a gene. The CDR3 is 14 amino acids. Germline CDR1 reads VTNTFY; CDR2 reads YDVSTARD (reference sequence). Sequencing covered both gamma and delta TCR chains per sample. TCRdb reanalysed the multiplex PCR reads via CATT. The repertoire holds approximately 30,000 gamma-chain clones, approximately 1.4% seen once, with just under 20% in the top ten. The chain employs TRGV3 and TRGJP2. The origin of this receptor is a pool of human donors (malaria-infected and uninfected, not separated). The sample consisted of gamma-delta T cells from blood. CDR3 loop: CATWDYFSDWIKTF. In DNA form, the CDR3 reads TGTGCCACCTGGGACTATTTTAGTGATTGGATCAAGACGTTT.